These 18 T cell receptor beta chains came from one sample sequenced in a study of shared clonotypes between healthy human individuals. Measured with immunoSEQ multiplex PCR; TCRdb has only the in-frame clones, and not every one. The table includes around 700,000 clones, 72% detected once. The source material was memory CD4+ T cells sorted from blood. Subset noted: CD45RA-negative fraction. The receptors derive from a woman in her twenties or thirties in good health.

This clone was seen only once. V is TRBV5-1 and J is TRBJ2-6; TRBD1 is a possible D gene (7 bases). The germline V gene encodes CDR1 SGHRS and CDR2 YFSETQ. Deletions cut 4 bases from V and 2 bases from J, with 22 bases between. This CDR3 spans 19 amino acids. The CDR3 DNA follows: TGCGCCAGCAGCCTACCGGTTGGCAGGGGGGTAGCTGGGGCCAACGTCCTGACTTTC. This gives the protein CASSLPVGRGVAGANVLTF.

The CDR3 DNA follows: TGTGCCAGCAGCTACGAAGGAGGGAATGAGCAGTTCTTC. Translation gives CASSYEGGNEQFF. The V gene is TRBV7-3, the J gene TRBJ2-1; D may be TRBD2 (6 bases). This CDR3 is 13 amino acids long. CDR1 is SGHTA, CDR2 FQGTGA, per germline. Trimming stripped 4 bases from V and 7 bases from J, with 11 bases between.

The gene calls are TRBV6-5 and TRBJ2-7; a possible D gene is TRBD1 (6 bases). The V end was cut by 10 bases, the J end by 2 bases, with 12 bases between. Germline V CDR1 and CDR2: MNHEY, SVGAGI. The CDR3 loop spans 12 amino acids. The chain's CDR3 is CATGQPTYEQYF. For the CDR3, the DNA is TGTGCCACCGGACAGCCCACCTACGAGCAGTACTTC.

The count of this clone is one. This sequence joins TRBV7-3 and TRBJ1-2, with D possibly being TRBD1 (5 bases). The length of the CDR3 is 14 residues. Trimming removed 0 bases at V and 8 bases at J, with 13 bases between. CDR1 is SGHTA and CDR2 is FQGTGA in the germline V gene. The DNA of the CDR3 is TGTGCCAGCAGCTTAACGGGGGATGAGCGGGGCTACACCTTC. Residues: CASSLTGDERGYTF.

CDR3 residues: CSVEMGGSSADTQYF. The CDR3 nucleotides read TGCAGCGTTGAAATGGGCGGGAGTTCCGCAGATACGCAGTATTTT. The genes are TRBV29-1 and TRBJ2-3; 7 nucleotides align to TRBD2. V shed 2 bases and J 4 bases; nucleotides not matched to a gene: 9. The CDR3 consists of 15 residues. Germline V gives CDR1 SQVTM, CDR2 ANQGSEA.

The rearrangement uses TRBV25-1 and TRBJ2-5; 8 nucleotides align to TRBD1. The CDR3 extends over 15 amino acids. CDR1 is MGHDK and CDR2 is SYGVNS in the germline V gene. Germline trimming cut 5 bases from V and 7 bases from J; bases unmatched to any gene: 12. This CDR3 is CASSRSEGQDATQYF. CDR3 nucleotides: TGTGCCAGCAGTAGGTCGGAGGGACAGGACGCGACCCAGTACTTC.

The chain couples TRBV5-4 to TRBJ2-7; possibly TRBD1 for D (6 bases). CDR1 is SGHNT and CDR2 is YYREEE in the germline V gene (reference sequence). The CDR3 runs to 14 residues. The V gene lost 4 bases and the J gene lost 6 bases, with 17 bases spanning the gap. The CDR3 DNA follows: TGTGCCAGCAGCGCAACAGGGAATTCCCGCGAGCAGTACTTC. It specifies CASSATGNSREQYF.

The V gene is TRBV28, the J gene TRBJ2-1, with a possible D match to TRBD2 (5 bases). This CDR3 region has 13 residues. Germline V lookup: CDR1 MDHEN, CDR2 SYDVKM. V gave up 6 bases and J gave up 4 bases, with 10 bases separating them. The CDR3 DNA sequence: TGTGCCAGCAGCCTTCGGACTTACAATGAGCAGTTCTTC. It codes for CASSLRTYNEQFF.

Many counts were recorded for this clone. V and J are TRBV5-1 and TRBJ2-5, with 7 bases matching TRBD2. The J call may be faulty, since TRBJ2-7 better matches the DNA end. Germline CDR1 and CDR2: SGHRS and YFSETQ. The CDR3 sequence is 15 residues long. CDR3 region: CASSLGLAASYEQYF. The CDR3 DNA is TGCGCCAGCAGCTTGGGGCTAGCGGCCTCCTACGAGCAGTACTTC.

CDR3 nucleotides: TGTGCCAGCAGCGTAGGTGGCGCTAGCACAGATACGCAGTATTTT. Translating it yields CASSVGGASTDTQYF. This sequence joins TRBV9 and TRBJ2-3; D ambiguous. The length of the CDR3 is 15 residues. Germline values: CDR1 SGDLS, CDR2 YYNGEE. The germline V and J ends were trimmed by 0 bases and 0 bases, with 8 bases remaining between them.

CDR3 residues: CASSAPGLASPQFF. The CDR3 DNA reads as TGTGCCAGCAGCGCTCCGGGACTAGCGAGCCCGCAGTTCTTC. The rearrangement joins TRBV11-1 to TRBJ2-1; 10 nucleotides agree with TRBD2. CDR1 SGHAT and CDR2 FQDESV come from the germline V gene (reference sequence). The CDR3 has 14 residues. V trimming: 5 bases; J trimming: 12 bases; junction bases outside the gene matches: 10.

This chain uses TRBV6-6 with TRBJ2-1; TRBD2 matches at 11 bases. CDR3 size: 16 residues. The V gene's germline CDR1 is MNHNY and CDR2 SVGAGI (reference sequence). V was clipped by 4 bases and J by 2 bases; unmatched bases: 4. CDR3 amino acids: CASSSTTSGTYNEQFF. CDR3 DNA sequence: TGTGCCAGCAGTTCTACGACTAGCGGGACCTACAATGAGCAGTTCTTC.

The genes are TRBV30 and TRBJ2-5, with 8 bases that match TRBD2. The J call is in doubt because the DNA end fits TRBJ2-7 better. This CDR3 region has 15 residues. The germline V gene encodes CDR1 GTSNPN and CDR2 SVGIG (reference sequence). CDR3 DNA: TGTGCCTGGAGTGGGGTAGCGGGATCTTCTTACGAGCAGTACTTC. Translating gives CAWSGVAGSSYEQYF.

This clone has a handful of counts. The chain has TRBV4-2 and TRBJ2-3; tentatively, D is TRBD1 or TRBD2 (7 bases each). V was shortened by 0 bases and J by 1 base, with 23 bases between the two germline ends. This CDR3 comprises 20 residues. Germline-derived CDR1 and CDR2 are LGHNA and YNFKEQ. The CDR3 loop is CASSQESTTWEGARTDTQYF. The CDR3 nucleotides are TGTGCCAGCAGCCAAGAAAGCACCACGTGGGAGGGGGCGCGCACAGATACGCAGTATTTT.

A few counts support this clone. The rearrangement links TRBV15 to TRBJ2-3; D call uncertain. Between the trimmed V and J ends, which lost 0 bases and 4 bases, there was a span of 5 bases. Germline V gene lookup returns CDR1 LNHNV and CDR2 YYDKDF (reference sequence). There are 13 residues in the CDR3. This CDR3 is CATSRDLPDTQYF. CDR3 sequence (DNA): TGTGCCACCAGCAGAGATCTCCCAGATACGCAGTATTTT. Variable domain in full (rest from reference TRBV15 and TRBJ2-3): DAMVIQNPRYQVTQFGKPVTLSCSQTLNHNVMYWYQQKSSQAPKLLFHYYDKDFNNEADTPDNFQSRRPNTSFCFLDIRSPGLGDTAMYLCATSRDLPDTQYFGPGTRLTVL.

The chain joins TRBV30 to TRBJ1-1; TRBD1 is a possible D gene (6 bases). The germline V and J ends were trimmed by 3 bases and 5 bases, with 22 bases remaining between them. CDR1 and CDR2 (germline): GTSNPN, SVGIG (reference sequence). The CDR3 loop spans 16 amino acids. This CDR3 reads CAWSSTAGVTGTEAFF. CDR3 sequence (DNA): TGTGCCTGGAGCTCTACTGCAGGGGTGACGGGGACTGAAGCTTTCTTT.

There are a few counts of this clone. This chain uses TRBV19 with TRBJ2-7; no definite D call. Per germline, CDR1 LNHDA and CDR2 SQIVND (reference sequence). The V gene lost 1 base and the J gene lost 1 base, with 8 bases spanning the gap. The CDR3 is made up of 14 amino acids. The CDR3 region is CASSIVSDSYEQYF. CDR3 in DNA: TGTGCCAGTAGTATAGTGAGCGATTCCTACGAGCAGTACTTC.

The chain joins TRBV18 to TRBJ2-1, with D uncertain. CDR1 and CDR2 from the germline V gene are KGHSH and LQKENI. The CDR3 length is 14 residues. V gave up 4 bases and J gave up 3 bases, with 10 bases separating them. The DNA for the CDR3 is TGTGCCAGCTCACGAGGCGCCGGCTACAATGAGCAGTTCTTC. The encoded protein is CASSRGAGYNEQFF.